This T cell receptor beta chain emerged from a study of blood T cell repertoires in COVID-19. About the research overall: Samples representing acute and convalescent COVID-19 were sourced from the United States, Italy and Spain. PBMCs, B-cell-depleted T cells, or T cells were the source of the cDNA or gDNA that made up the material.

Original handling: How many nucleated cells were present was estimated from reference gene primer amplification. Clones were sequenced by immunoSEQ multiplex PCR, and TCRdb holds only the in-frame ones, with some missing. V and J calls plus clone size are reproduced from that table; the DNA served to infer D and trimming. The table lists about 230,000 clones, 75% to 90% of them singletons. In the case of this clone: The same CDR3 arises from other DNA sequences in this sample as well.

Germline CDR1 and CDR2: LNHDA and SQIVND (reference sequence). The CDR3 spans 15 residues. The ends lost 1 base at V and 3 bases at J; junction bases unmatched: 2. This rearrangement joins TRBV19 to TRBJ2-7; the match to TRBD2 covers 11 bases. This sequence was found in a woman aged 70-85 years with active or convalescent COVID-19. Sequencing was performed on peripheral blood. This chain's CDR3 is CASSIGLAGFYEQYF. CDR3 coding DNA: TGTGCCAGTAGTATAGGACTAGCGGGATTCTACGAGCAGTACTTC.